One and the same sample provided the 30 T cell receptor beta chains below, sequenced in a study of T-cell reconstitution after alpha-beta-depleted transplantation in children. TCRbeta library construction was performed incorporating unique molecular identifiers. One entry per CDR3 protein results from TCRdb running MiXCR on the PCR reads. Of more than 200,000 distinct CDR3 sequences listed, around a sixth are singletons. Source: PBMCs, mostly from graft donor cells, taken 360 days after TCRalphabeta/CD19-depleted stem cell transplant. Every receptor here comes from a male patient between 2 and 10 years old who had a stem cell transplant for acute lymphoblastic leukemia, so the T cells may come from the graft donor.

V is TRBV12-3 or TRBV12-4 and J is TRBJ1-3; D may be TRBD1 (5 bases). CDR3 length equals 14 residues. V was shortened by 3 bases and J by 3 bases, with 9 bases between the two germline ends. The CDR3 protein is CASSFSGGGNTIYF. The CDR3 region has the DNA TGTGCCAGCAGTTTTTCCGGGGGTGGAAACACCATATATTTT.

This clonotype has just a few counts. The rearrangement joins TRBV5-1 to TRBJ2-5; D unclear. The CDR3 extends over 15 amino acids. The V end was cut by 0 bases, the J end by 1 base, with 10 bases between. In germline, CDR1 is SGHRS, CDR2 YFSETQ. This CDR3 is CASSLAWVPQETQYF. The CDR3 DNA sequence: TGCGCCAGCAGCTTGGCCTGGGTGCCCCAAGAGACCCAGTACTTC. Together with reference TRBV5-1 and TRBJ2-5, the CDR3 gives the full variable domain: KAGVTQTPRYLIKTRGQQVTLSCSPISGHRSVSWYQQTPGQGLQFLFEYFSETQRNKGNFPGRFSGRQFSNSRSEMNVSTLELGDSALYLCASSLAWVPQETQYFGPGTRLLVL.

This clonotype was seen only a few times. This sequence joins TRBV6-5 and TRBJ1-2, with D unclear. Germline V CDR1 and CDR2: MNHEY, SVGAGI. There are 13 residues in the CDR3. V lost 2 bases and J lost 3, with 7 bases in between. The CDR3 region has the DNA TGTGCCAGCAGTTACCAACTTCACTATGGCTACACCTTC. It specifies CASSYQLHYGYTF.

Only a few counts were recorded for this clonotype. The chain uses TRBV23-1 and TRBJ2-7; the D gene is possibly TRBD1 (5 bases). TRBV23-1 belongs to the ORF category, with a function that is uncertain. V was trimmed by 6 bases and J by 0 bases, leaving 15 bases between them. The CDR3 runs to 15 residues. The CDR3 loop is CASRNRIPGSYEQYF. The CDR3 DNA sequence: TGCGCCAGCAGAAACAGGATCCCGGGCTCCTACGAGCAGTACTTC.

This clonotype appeared a few times. The genes are TRBV6-1 and TRBJ1-1; TRBD1 agrees at 7 bases. CDR1 MNHNS and CDR2 SASEGT come from the germline V gene. J gave up 4 bases and V 7 bases, and 9 bases lay outside the gene matches. The CDR3 loop spans 14 amino acids. CDR3 loop: CASTLTGVATEAFF. The DNA of the CDR3 is TGTGCCAGCACCCTAACAGGGGTGGCCACTGAAGCTTTCTTT.

This clonotype was detected only a few times. This sequence joins TRBV9 and TRBJ2-7, with D perhaps matching TRBD1 or TRBD2 (6 bases each). The CDR3 contains 15 residues. Germline V CDR1 and CDR2: SGDLS, YYNGEE. Trimming took off 3 bases at V and 0 bases at J, with 13 bases between the two ends. CDR3 sequence (DNA): TGTGCCAGCAGCGAGGGGGGCAGGAGCTCCTACGAGCAGTACTTC. Amino acid sequence: CASSEGGRSSYEQYF. Using reference TRBV9 and TRBJ2-7 for the parts outside the CDR3, the full variable domain is DSGVTQTPKHLITATGQRVTLRCSPRSGDLSVYWYQQSLDQGLQFLIQYYNGEERAKGNILERFSAQQFPDLHSELNLSSLELGDSALYFCASSEGGRSSYEQYFGPGTRLTVT.

This clonotype was seen a few times. The chain has TRBV11-2 and TRBJ2-7; 7 nucleotides align to TRBD2. The CDR3 is 17 residues long. Germline V gives CDR1 SGHAT, CDR2 FQNNGV. The V and J ends lost 2 bases and 0 bases, in that order; junction bases with no gene match: 10. CDR3 DNA: TGTGCCAGCAGCTTAATATATCCACCGGGGGGCTCCTACGAGCAGTACTTC. Amino acid sequence: CASSLIYPPGGSYEQYF.

The rearrangement joins TRBV13 to TRBJ1-2; D may be TRBD1 (5 bases). The CDR3 loop spans 13 amino acids. Trimming took 3 bases from V and 6 from J, leaving 11 bases between them. Per germline, CDR1 PRHDT and CDR2 FYEKMQ (reference sequence). CDR3 sequence (DNA): TGTGCCAGCAGCTTGGTCAGGGAGAATGGCTACACCTTC. It translates to CASSLVRENGYTF. The whole variable domain, remainder taken from reference TRBV13 and TRBJ1-2, is AAGVIQSPRHLIKEKRETATLKCYPIPRHDTVYWYQQGPGQDPQFLISFYEKMQSDKGSIPDRFSAQQFSDYHSELNMSSLELGDSALYFCASSLVRENGYTFGSGTRLTVV.

The J gene is TRBJ2-5, the V gene TRBV5-5; tentative D call: TRBD2 (6 bases). There are 14 residues in the CDR3. Germline-derived CDR1 and CDR2 are SGHKS and YYEKEE (reference sequence). The V and J ends lost 4 bases and 3 bases respectively, with 13 bases between them. The CDR3 nucleotides are TGTGCCAGCAGCACCACCGCGGGGAAAGAGACCCAGTACTTC. This gives the protein CASSTTAGKETQYF. The variable domain in full, with the rest retrieved from reference TRBV5-5 and TRBJ2-5, is DAGVTQSPTHLIKTRGQQVTLRCSPISGHKSVSWYQQVLGQGPQFIFQYYEKEERGRGNFPDRFSARQFPNYSSELNVNALLLGDSALYLCASSTTAGKETQYFGPGTRLLVL.

The chain has TRBV4-2 and TRBJ1-5; D uncertain. This CDR3 is built from 14 residues. Germline CDR1 is LGHNA and CDR2 is YNFKEQ. Trimming removed 0 bases at V and 9 bases at J, with 12 bases between. CDR3 sequence: CASSQEGSAWPQHF. The CDR3 DNA sequence: TGTGCCAGCAGCCAAGAGGGGAGTGCATGGCCCCAGCATTTT.

This clonotype was seen a few times. J is TRBJ2-2 and V is TRBV10-2; D unresolved. Germline loops: CDR1 WSHSY, CDR2 SAAADI. V lost 3 bases, J lost 4 bases, and 9 bases lay in between. CDR3 length: 14 residues. The CDR3 reads CASSDQAFTGELFF. In nucleotides, the CDR3 is TGCGCCAGCAGTGACCAAGCGTTCACCGGGGAGCTGTTTTTT.

This clonotype was observed once. The CDR3 region is CAINRGPYNEQFF. In nucleotides, the CDR3 is TGTGCCATAAACAGGGGACCCTACAATGAGCAGTTCTTC. This rearrangement joins TRBV30 to TRBJ2-1, with 7 bases fitting TRBD1. CDR3 length: 13 amino acids. Germline lookup yields CDR1 GTSNPN and CDR2 SVGIG (reference sequence). The J segment lost 2 bases and the V segment lost 8 bases, leaving 6 bases of the junction unmatched.

This sequence joins TRBV20-1 and TRBJ2-2; D remains ambiguous. V gave up 0 bases and J gave up 4 bases, with 12 bases separating them. The CDR3 length is 15 residues. The germline CDR1 and CDR2 sequences are DFQATT and SNEGSKA (reference sequence). In nucleotides, the CDR3 is TGCAGTGCTAGAGATGACAAGCGTCCCACCGGGGAGCTGTTTTTT. The encoded protein is CSARDDKRPTGELFF.

Only a few counts were recorded for this clonotype. This sequence joins TRBV3-1 and TRBJ2-1; maybe TRBD2 (5 bases). Trimming removed 3 bases from V and 15 bases from J, with 15 bases in between. This CDR3 is built from 12 residues. Germline loops: CDR1 LGHDT, CDR2 YNNKEL (reference sequence). In DNA form, the CDR3 reads TGTGCCAGCAGCCATTATCAAGGACTCCGGTTCTTC. It is translated as CASSHYQGLRFF.

This clonotype was seen a few times. V usage is TRBV27 and J usage is TRBJ2-5, with 15 nucleotides matching TRBD2. CDR1 MNHEY and CDR2 SMNVEV come from the germline V gene (reference sequence). V gave up 5 bases and J gave up 2 bases; unmatched junction bases: 9. This CDR3 region has 18 residues. CDR3 in DNA: TGTGCCAGCAGTCCACGCGGGACTAGCGGGAGGTCTCAAGAGACCCAGTACTTC. Its protein is CASSPRGTSGRSQETQYF.

CDR3 bases: TGCGCCAGCAGCTCGGACCAGGTAGTCTTCTTT. Translation gives CASSSDQVVFF. The rearrangement uses TRBV5-1 and TRBJ1-1, with no clear D. The CDR3 totals 11 residues. V was trimmed by 3 bases and J by 14 bases, leaving 14 bases between them. The V gene's germline CDR1 is SGHRS and CDR2 YFSETQ.

V and J are TRBV25-1 and TRBJ2-1; D gene ambiguous. Per the germline V gene, CDR1 is MGHDK and CDR2 is SYGVNS. The ends were cut back, 2 bases at V and 9 bases at J, with 11 bases in the middle. CDR3 length equals 13 residues. The CDR3 DNA follows: TGTGCCAGCAGTGAACGTGGGGTGGGTGAGCAGTTCTTC. It encodes CASSERGVGEQFF.

This clonotype appeared a few times. DNA of the CDR3: TGTGCCAGCAGCTTAGGTTCGAGGACAGGCCAGGACGAGCAGTACTTC. This codes for CASSLGSRTGQDEQYF. The chain joins TRBV13 to TRBJ2-7; TRBD1 matches 7 bases. Germline V gives CDR1 PRHDT, CDR2 FYEKMQ (reference sequence). The length of the CDR3 is 16 residues. After removal of 0 bases from V and 5 bases from J, the junction contained 10 bases not matched to a gene.

This clonotype was observed a few times. The CDR3 loop reads CASSLGIRDQETQYF. DNA of the CDR3: TGTGCCAGCAGCTTAGGGATCAGGGACCAAGAGACCCAGTACTTC. The V gene is TRBV11-2, the J gene TRBJ2-5; possibly TRBD1 for D (5 bases). The CDR3 has 15 residues. Germline V gene sequence: CDR1 SGHAT, CDR2 FQNNGV. The V end was cut by 1 base, the J end by 0 bases, with 9 bases between.

This clonotype was observed a few times. V usage is TRBV27 and J usage is TRBJ1-6, with 7 bases that match TRBD1. The CDR3 runs 15 residues. With V trimmed by 6 bases and J by 8 bases, 10 bases remained unmatched. From germline, CDR1 is MNHEY and CDR2 SMNVEV (reference sequence). The CDR3 DNA is TGTGCCAGCAGGCGCCCGGGACAGCGTGATTCACCCCTCCACTTT. Translating gives CASRRPGQRDSPLHF.

This rearrangement joins TRBV7-2 to TRBJ1-1; possible D gene TRBD1, 6 bases. The CDR3 spans 14 residues. Germline CDR1 and CDR2: SGHTA and FQGNSA. V was clipped by 5 bases and J by 4 bases, with 14 bases between them. The CDR3 coding sequence is TGTGCCAGCAGCATACACAGGGTTGGCACTGAAGCTTTCTTT. Translating gives CASSIHRVGTEAFF.

This clonotype turned up a few times. The chain links TRBV5-1 to TRBJ2-1, with 10 bases that match TRBD2. Germline CDR1 reads SGHRS; CDR2 reads YFSETQ. The CDR3 loop spans 19 amino acids. J was trimmed by 2 bases and V by 0 bases; bases with no gene match: 11. This CDR3 reads CASSLDRLAGALTYNEQFF. In DNA, the CDR3 is TGCGCCAGCAGCTTGGACCGCCTAGCGGGGGCCCTGACCTACAATGAGCAGTTCTTC.

V is TRBV12-3 or TRBV12-4 and J is TRBJ1-1; 10 bases align to TRBD1. The CDR3 has 15 amino acids. V was pared by 8 bases and J by 0 bases, with 6 bases of the junction left unmatched. CDR3 protein: CASRDRGTMNTEAFF. The CDR3 DNA reads as TGTGCCAGCCGGGACAGGGGAACCATGAACACTGAAGCTTTCTTT.

J is TRBJ1-4 and V is TRBV2; 9 bases match TRBD1. The CDR3 runs to 13 residues. Unmatched junction bases numbered 1, after V lost 6 bases and J lost 5 bases. Germline assignment: CDR1 SNHLY and CDR2 FYNNEI. In DNA form, the CDR3 reads TGTGCCAGCAGCGGGACAGGGAATGAAAAACTGTTTTTT. This gives the protein CASSGTGNEKLFF.

This rearrangement joins TRBV12-3 or TRBV12-4 to TRBJ2-7; 9 bases are shared with TRBD1. J gave up 5 bases and V 1 base, and 6 bases lay outside the gene matches. CDR3 length: 15 amino acids. The CDR3 DNA sequence: TGTGCCAGCAGTTTAGTGGGACAGGGTAACCACGAGCAGTACTTC. This gives the protein CASSLVGQGNHEQYF.

This clonotype was detected ten times or more. V usage is TRBV6-2 or TRBV6-3 and J usage is TRBJ1-1; D gene uncertain. Germline-derived CDR1 and CDR2 are MNHEY and SVGEGT. The CDR3 sequence is 15 residues long. V shed 2 bases and J shed 4 bases, with 14 bases lying between them. The CDR3 bases are TGTGCCAGCAGTTACGCCCAGCGGATCGGCACTGAAGCTTTCTTT. Protein product: CASSYAQRIGTEAFF.

This clonotype showed up just a few times. The V and J genes are TRBV12-3 or TRBV12-4 and TRBJ1-1, with TRBD1 matching over 9 bases. CDR3 length: 17 amino acids. The J segment lost 1 base and the V segment lost 1 base, leaving 7 bases of the junction unmatched. For the CDR3, the DNA is TGTGCCAGCAGTTTAGAGTCCTACAGGGGGCAGAACACTGAAGCTTTCTTT. Residues: CASSLESYRGQNTEAFF.

In its sample, this clonotype was seen a few times. The chain employs TRBV20-1 and TRBJ2-2, with 8 bases identical to TRBD2. Trimming at V came to 3 bases and at J to 2 bases, leaving 8 bases not matched to a gene. The CDR3 is 16 residues long. Germline assignment: CDR1 DFQATT and CDR2 SNEGSKA (reference sequence). CDR3 in amino acids: CSASPSRGGNTGELFF. CDR3 in DNA: TGCAGTGCTAGTCCGAGCCGGGGGGGAAACACCGGGGAGCTGTTTTTT.

This clonotype was counted only a few times. The rearrangement uses TRBV28 and TRBJ1-1, with D possibly TRBD1 on 6 matching bases. The V gene's germline CDR1 is MDHEN and CDR2 SYDVKM. Trimming left V 6 bases short and J 8 bases short, with 31 bases between. The CDR3 is made up of 18 amino acids. CDR3 sequence reads: CASSPDFAFSSRQAEAFF. CDR3 sequence (DNA): TGTGCCAGCAGCCCGGATTTTGCTTTCAGTTCCAGACAGGCCGAAGCTTTCTTT.

This clonotype was found many times. V gene TRBV7-9 combines with J gene TRBJ2-3; no reliable D call. CDR1 SEHNR and CDR2 FQNEAQ come from the germline V gene (reference sequence). V lost 8 bases, J lost 6 bases, and 9 bases lay in between. The CDR3 has 11 amino acids. CDR3: CASSNSDTQYF. The CDR3 coding sequence is TGTGCCAGCTCGAATTCCGATACGCAGTATTTT.